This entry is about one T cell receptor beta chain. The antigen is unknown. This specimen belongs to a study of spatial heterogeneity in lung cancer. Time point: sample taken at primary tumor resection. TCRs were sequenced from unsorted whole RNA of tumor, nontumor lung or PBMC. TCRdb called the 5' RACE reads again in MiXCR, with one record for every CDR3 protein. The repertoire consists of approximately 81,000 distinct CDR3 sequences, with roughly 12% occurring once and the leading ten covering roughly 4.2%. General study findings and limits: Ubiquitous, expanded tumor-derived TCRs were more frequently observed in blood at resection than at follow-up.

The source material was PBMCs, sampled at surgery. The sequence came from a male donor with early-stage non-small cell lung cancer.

The CDR3, as DNA: TGTGCCAGCAGCTTTGGCCGGGGGAGAGGGAGATACGAGCAGTACTTC. Protein sequence: CASSFGRGRGRYEQYF. The V and J genes are TRBV13 and TRBJ2-7; D is perhaps TRBD2 (6 bases). Per germline, CDR1 PRHDT and CDR2 FYEKMQ (reference sequence). Trimming pared 3 bases from V and 4 bases from J, leaving 19 bases between. This CDR3 contains 16 residues.